The 20 T cell receptor beta chains reported below all come from one sample, sequenced in a study of OX40 agonist ivuxolimab in advanced cancers. TCRdb's table, derived via immunoSEQ multiplex PCR, lists solely in-frame clones and lacks some. The data contain 58,000 or so clones, roughly 83% of them singletons. Source: CD4+ or CD8+ T cells sorted from blood, taken in a trial of the OX40 agonist ivuxolimab. The receptor source for this set is an adult with an advanced solid tumor such as melanoma, head and neck, liver or kidney cancer.

V is TRBV5-4 and J is TRBJ1-3; no definite D call. Trimming stripped 1 base from V and 2 bases from J, with 10 bases between. The CDR3 runs to 15 residues. Germline loops: CDR1 SGHNT, CDR2 YYREEE (reference sequence). The CDR3 sequence: CASSLISSPGNTIYF. CDR3 nucleotide sequence: TGTGCCAGCAGCTTGATAAGTTCCCCTGGAAACACCATATATTTT.

V usage is TRBV4-1 and J usage is TRBJ2-1; 12 bases map to TRBD2. CDR3 length: 14 amino acids. Trimming at V came to 4 bases and at J to 7 bases, leaving 2 bases not matched to a gene. CDR1 is MGHRA, CDR2 YSYEKL, per germline. CDR3 nucleotide sequence: TGCGCCAGCAGCCGGACTAGCGGGGATAATGAGCAGTTCTTC. Translating it yields CASSRTSGDNEQFF.

The chain couples TRBV9 to TRBJ2-5, with D perhaps TRBD1 (5 bases). The CDR3 runs to 16 residues. Germline-derived CDR1 and CDR2 are SGDLS and YYNGEE. The germline V and J ends were trimmed by 0 bases and 0 bases, with 12 bases remaining between them. CDR3 sequence: CASSVGWGSYQETQYF. CDR3 coding DNA: TGTGCCAGCAGCGTAGGGTGGGGCTCGTACCAAGAGACCCAGTACTTC.

This chain connects TRBV10-2 to TRBJ1-5, with D possibly being TRBD1 (5 bases). The V end lost 8 bases, the J end lost 2 bases, and 7 bases lay between the germline ends. Germline CDR1 reads WSHSY; CDR2 reads SAAADI. This CDR3 has 12 amino acids. The CDR3 loop is CASRGGNQPQHF. CDR3 sequence (DNA): TGCGCCAGCCGAGGGGGCAATCAGCCCCAGCATTTT.

CDR3 region: CSVGRQGYEQYF. As DNA, the CDR3 is TGCAGCGTTGGTCGCCAGGGGTACGAGCAGTACTTC. The chain combines TRBV29-1 with TRBJ2-5, with D perhaps TRBD1 (6 bases). The end of the DNA aligns better with TRBJ2-7, so the J call may be wrong. The germline V gene encodes CDR1 SQVTM and CDR2 ANQGSEA. The CDR3 covers 12 residues.

This chain joins TRBV6-1 and TRBJ2-5, with TRBD2 matching 7 bases. Germline-derived CDR1 and CDR2 are MNHNS and SASEGT. V was pared by 6 bases and J by 1 base, with 5 bases of the junction left unmatched. The CDR3 length is 14 residues. This chain's CDR3 is CASSRGGGQETQYF. CDR3 DNA sequence: TGTGCCAGCAGCCGTGGGGGGGGCCAAGAGACCCAGTACTTC.

The V gene is TRBV18, the J gene TRBJ1-1; D may be TRBD1 (5 bases). The CDR3 has 18 residues. CDR1 and CDR2 (germline): KGHSH, LQKENI. V was shortened by 3 bases and J by 0 bases, with 20 bases between the two germline ends. In DNA form, the CDR3 reads TGTGCCAGCTCACCCCTTTCAGGCGCGGGGGGGATGAACACTGAAGCTTTCTTT. Translated, it gives CASSPLSGAGGMNTEAFF.

Here the CDR3 DNA reads TGTGCCAGCAGTTTAGGAGCGTCCACCGGGGAGCTGTTTTTT. Translating it yields CASSLGASTGELFF. The V and J genes are TRBV27 and TRBJ2-2; D remains ambiguous. Trimming took 2 bases from V and 4 from J, leaving 8 bases between them. Per germline, CDR1 MNHEY and CDR2 SMNVEV (reference sequence). This CDR3 spans 14 amino acids.

The chain is built from TRBV16 and TRBJ2-3, with D unclear. CDR3 length: 14 residues. Trimming took off 0 bases at V and 2 bases at J, with 6 bases between the two ends. Germline V gives CDR1 KGHSY, CDR2 FQNENV. As DNA, the CDR3 is TGTGCCAGCAGCCAATCGGGCCTCACAGATACGCAGTATTTT. Encoded protein: CASSQSGLTDTQYF.

The chain carries TRBV2 and TRBJ2-6; no clear D gene. This CDR3 is built from 15 residues. CDR1 is SNHLY and CDR2 is FYNNEI in the germline V gene. With 6 bases removed from V and 1 base from J, the gap between germline ends came to 10 bases. CDR3 coding DNA: TGTGCCAGCAGCGCGGACCGGTCTGGGGCCAACGTCCTGACTTTC. Translating it yields CASSADRSGANVLTF.

The CDR3 sequence: CAISDPGQGTHEQFF. CDR3 DNA: TGTGCCATCAGTGACCCGGGACAGGGTACCCATGAGCAGTTCTTC. The rearrangement links TRBV10-3 to TRBJ2-1; 9 bases align to TRBD1. Germline V CDR1 and CDR2: ENHRY, SYGVKD. CDR3 size: 15 residues. J lost 8 bases, V lost 3 bases, and 8 bases had no gene match.

This clone was recorded once. The V gene is TRBV4-1, the J gene TRBJ1-4; D is unclear. CDR1 and CDR2 from the germline V gene are MGHRA and YSYEKL. CDR3 length: 14 amino acids. V lost 4 bases, J lost 6 bases, and 12 bases lay in between. CDR3: CASSPGNFDEKLFF. The CDR3 region has the DNA TGCGCCAGCAGCCCTGGAAATTTTGATGAAAAACTGTTTTTT.

This clone came up once. J is TRBJ1-1 and V is TRBV6-5; a possible D gene is TRBD1 (5 bases). CDR3 length: 12 residues. V was trimmed by 7 bases and J by 4 bases, leaving 10 bases between them. In germline, CDR1 is MNHEY, CDR2 SVGAGI. DNA of the CDR3: TGTGCCAGCAAGGAGGGGCCCACTGAAGCTTTCTTT. This encodes CASKEGPTEAFF.

This clone occurred once. This sequence joins TRBV30 and TRBJ1-2; perhaps TRBD1 as D (6 bases). V was clipped by 5 bases and J by 6 bases, with 16 bases between them. The CDR3 totals 13 residues. Germline CDR1 is GTSNPN and CDR2 is SVGIG (reference sequence). In nucleotides, the CDR3 is TGTGCCTGGGGACAGTTGGAGAAAGATGGCTACACCTTC. Translation gives CAWGQLEKDGYTF. Full variable domain (missing parts from reference TRBV30 and TRBJ1-2): SQTIHQWPATLVQPVGSPLSLECTVEGTSNPNLYWYRQAAGRGLQLLFYSVGIGQISSEVPQNLSASRPQDRQFILSSKKLLLSDSGFYLCAWGQLEKDGYTFGSGTRLTVV.

The chain uses TRBV9 and TRBJ1-2, with D possibly TRBD1 on 5 matching bases. Between the trimmed V and J ends, which lost 4 bases and 8 bases, there was a span of 24 bases. This CDR3 is 16 amino acids long. Germline values: CDR1 SGDLS, CDR2 YYNGEE. CDR3 loop: CASSMGQTNSGSGYTF. CDR3 nucleotides: TGTGCCAGCAGCATGGGGCAGACTAACAGTGGGTCGGGCTACACCTTC.

This chain uses TRBV4-1 with TRBJ2-2; maybe TRBD2 (6 bases). The CDR3 is 17 residues long. The germline V and J ends were trimmed by 3 bases and 1 base, with 15 bases remaining between them. Germline V gene lookup returns CDR1 MGHRA and CDR2 YSYEKL. This chain's CDR3 is CASSHPYGGRNTGELFF. Here the CDR3 DNA reads TGCGCCAGCAGCCACCCATACGGGGGAAGGAACACCGGGGAGCTGTTTTTT.

This rearrangement joins TRBV29-1 to TRBJ1-5; TRBD1 is a possible D gene (5 bases). Deletions cut 3 bases from V and 4 bases from J, with 10 bases between. Germline CDR1 and CDR2: SQVTM and ANQGSEA. The CDR3 is 13 residues long. The CDR3 bases are TGCAGCGTTGAGGAGGACAAAAATCAGCCCCAGCATTTT. This sequence encodes CSVEEDKNQPQHF.

The chain carries TRBV5-1 and TRBJ2-5; no firm D call. The J call may be in error: the DNA end matches TRBJ2-7 better. In germline, CDR1 is SGHRS, CDR2 YFSETQ. The CDR3 runs to 15 residues. The CDR3, as DNA: TGCGCCAGCAGCTTGGTAGTGACGACCTCCTACGAGCAGTACTTC. It is translated as CASSLVVTTSYEQYF.

The CDR3 region has the DNA TGTGCCAGCAGTGAAGATTCGGGACTACTGGCCTTTTACAATGAGCAGTTCTTC. Residues: CASSEDSGLLAFYNEQFF. The chain carries TRBV6-1 and TRBJ2-1; 7 bases fit TRBD2. With 1 base clipped from V and 4 bases from J, the junction kept 13 bases outside the gene matches. This CDR3 region has 18 residues. From germline, CDR1 is MNHNS and CDR2 SASEGT.

This chain uses TRBV6-1 with TRBJ2-1, with D perhaps matching TRBD1 or TRBD2 (5 bases each). The V end lost 7 bases, the J end lost 5 bases, and 15 bases lay between the germline ends. Germline assignment: CDR1 MNHNS and CDR2 SASEGT. The CDR3 spans 14 residues. The CDR3 is CASKGTPANNEQFF. The CDR3 nucleotides are TGTGCCAGCAAGGGGACCCCCGCAAACAATGAGCAGTTCTTC.